These T cell receptor delta chains were read from a single sample in a study of Vδ1+ human thymocytes. TCRdb re-processed the multiplex PCR reads using CATT. The top ten clones hold approximately 1% of a sample with more than 25,000 delta-chain clones, roughly 6.7% of them seen once. Sequencing was done on a sample of Vdelta1+ gamma-delta thymocytes from the thymus. The receptors here all came from a girl under three years old who had congenital heart surgery. The CDR3 runs from the conserved cysteine through the conserved F or W. A D gene is named only where the DNA matches it firmly. Clone size, where shown, is once, few, many, or a class for clones that have expanded.

clone_size j_call d_call v_call cdr3_length cdr3_nt cdr3_aa
- TRDJ1 - TRDV1 17 TGTGCTCTTGGGAACAACCTCCAAAGGGTTTACACCGATAAACTCATCTTT CALGNNLQRVYTDKLIF
- TRDJ1 - TRDV1 14 TGTGCTCTTGGGGAATGTTTTAGGACCGATAAACTCATCTTT CALGECFRTDKLIF
few TRDJ1 - TRDV1 22 TGTGCTCTTGGGGAAGAGCGCCTTCCTACGACTGGGGGATCGGGGTACACCGATAAACTCATCTTT CALGEERLPTTGGSGYTDKLIF
few TRDJ1 - TRDV3 19 TGTGCCAACCCTCTAAGCCTTCATACGCCTATGATAGGCCCATATAAACTCATCTTT CANPLSLHTPMIGPYKLIF
- TRDJ1 - TRDV1 19 TGTGCTCTTGGGGAACTTGCCTTCTCACCCAACTCTGGCACCGATAAACTCATCTTT CALGELAFSPNSGTDKLIF
- TRDJ1 TRDD3 TRDV1 19 TGTGCTCTTGGTCCGGACGGCACTGGTGGGGGATACCGAACCGATAAACTCATCTTT CALGPDGTGGGYRTDKLIF
- TRDJ1 TRDD3 TRDV1 21 TGTGCTCTTGGGGAACTAGGCTACGACCCTACTGGGGGTCGGTACACCGATAAACTCATCTTT CALGELGYDPTGGRYTDKLIF
- TRDJ1 TRDD3 TRDV1 18 TGTGCTCTTGGGGAACATCGAGGTCCCGATGGGGGATACCATAAACTCATCTTT CALGEHRGPDGGYHKLIF
few TRDJ1 - TRDV1 17 TGTGCTCTTGGGGAAATACGGGGGACACCGTACACCGATAAACTCATCTTT CALGEIRGTPYTDKLIF
few TRDJ1 TRDD3 TRDV1 16 TGTGCTCTTGGGGAACTCCTGGGGGATACTAGGGTTAAACTCATCTTT CALGELLGDTRVKLIF
- TRDJ1 - TRDV1 15 TGTGCTCTTGGGGATGGGGTCCTCGGGCCGTCGGTACTCATCTTT CALGDGVLGPSVLIF
- TRDJ1 TRDD3 TRDV1 21 TGTGCTCTTGGGGATCCACCCTTCCTTACTGGGGGATACGGACATACCGATAAACTCATCTTT CALGDPPFLTGGYGHTDKLIF
- TRDJ1 - TRDV2 15 TGTGCCTGCCTCCACCTTCCGAGGCGTACCCCTATGCTCATCTTT CACLHLPRRTPMLIF
few TRDJ1 - TRDV1 20 TGTGCTCTTGGGGAACTAGGTCCCCCTTTTCGAGTTAAGTACACCGATAAACTCATCTTT CALGELGPPFRVKYTDKLIF
- TRDJ1 - TRDV1 14 TGTGCTCTTGGGAATCTCCCGGCCACCGATAAACTCATCTTT CALGNLPATDKLIF